Listed below are T cell receptor beta chains from one sample, sequenced in a study of shared clonotypes between healthy human individuals. The repertoire was sequenced with immunoSEQ multiplex PCR; TCRdb's copy has only in-frame clones and lacks some. The repertoire holds approximately 1.5 million clones, approximately 98.5% seen once, with 0.36% in the top ten. Material for sequencing was naive CD4+ T cells sorted from blood. The receptors originated from a man aged 25 to 40 in good health. CDR3s include the opening cysteine and the closing phenylalanine or tryptophan. D genes are given only for firm matches. A row's size may be missing; if present it is once, few, many or a size class.

CDR3 protein: CASSYPPKGVVQPQHF
CDR3 DNA: TGTGCCAGCAGTTACCCCCCAAAGGGGGTAGTCCAGCCCCAGCATTTT
V gene: TRBV6-6
CDR3 length: 16
D gene: -
clone size: -
J gene: TRBJ1-5

CDR3 protein: CASSAPGAGGPADTQYF
CDR3 DNA: TGCGCCAGCAGCGCCCCGGGAGCGGGAGGGCCGGCAGATACGCAGTATTTT
V gene: TRBV5-1
CDR3 length: 17
D gene: TRBD2
clone size: -
J gene: TRBJ2-3

CDR3 protein: CASSLLGGHTEAFF
CDR3 DNA: TGTGCCAGCAGTTTATTGGGCGGTCACACTGAAGCTTTCTTT
V gene: TRBV27
CDR3 length: 14
D gene: -
clone size: -
J gene: TRBJ1-1

CDR3 protein: CASSSGTSGSQETQYF
CDR3 DNA: TGTGCCAGCAGCTCGGGGACTAGCGGGAGCCAGGAGACCCAGTACTTC
V gene: TRBV11-3
CDR3 length: 16
D gene: TRBD2
clone size: -
J gene: TRBJ2-5

CDR3 protein: CASSLGPGYTLFF
CDR3 DNA: TGTGCCAGCAGTCTGGGCCCCGGTTATACGCTGTTTTTT
V gene: TRBV28
CDR3 length: 13
D gene: -
clone size: -
J gene: TRBJ1-4

CDR3 protein: CASSLGHNSGNTIYF
CDR3 DNA: TGTGCCAGCAGCTTAGGACACAACTCTGGAAACACCATATATTTT
V gene: TRBV11-2
CDR3 length: 15
D gene: -
clone size: -
J gene: TRBJ1-3

CDR3 protein: CASSVLQQGGEAFF
CDR3 DNA: TGCGCCAGCAGCGTGTTACAACAGGGGGGTGAAGCTTTCTTT
V gene: TRBV5-1
CDR3 length: 14
D gene: TRBD1
clone size: -
J gene: TRBJ1-1

CDR3 protein: CASSEVIQSYEQYF
CDR3 DNA: TGTGCCAGCAGCGAAGTAATCCAATCCTACGAGCAGTACTTC
V gene: TRBV7-9
CDR3 length: 14
D gene: -
clone size: -
J gene: TRBJ2-7

CDR3 protein: CASSQDHLAESLTGELFF
CDR3 DNA: TGTGCCAGCAGCCAAGATCACCTAGCGGAATCTCTCACCGGGGAGCTGTTTTTT
V gene: TRBV14
CDR3 length: 18
D gene: TRBD2
clone size: -
J gene: TRBJ2-2

CDR3 protein: CASGGHLANYGYTF
CDR3 DNA: TGTGCCAGCGGCGGACATTTAGCTAACTATGGCTACACCTTC
V gene: TRBV6-6
CDR3 length: 14
D gene: -
clone size: -
J gene: TRBJ1-2

CDR3 protein: CASSQGRRFYGYTF
CDR3 DNA: TGCGCCAGCAGCCAAGGAAGACGGTTCTATGGCTACACCTTC
V gene: TRBV4-3
CDR3 length: 14
D gene: -
clone size: -
J gene: TRBJ1-2

CDR3 protein: CASSLRTGREELREQYF
CDR3 DNA: TGTGCCAGCAGCTTAAGGACTGGGCGGGAGGAACTACGAGAGCAGTACTTC
V gene: TRBV11-2
CDR3 length: 17
D gene: TRBD2
clone size: -
J gene: TRBJ2-7

CDR3 protein: CASSESRDQPQHF
CDR3 DNA: TGTGCCAGCAGTGAATCGAGAGATCAGCCCCAGCATTTT
V gene: TRBV6-1
CDR3 length: 13
D gene: -
clone size: -
J gene: TRBJ1-5

CDR3 protein: CASREGWGYTF
CDR3 DNA: TGTGCCAGCAGGGAGGGGTGGGGCTACACCTTC
V gene: TRBV2
CDR3 length: 11
D gene: -
clone size: -
J gene: TRBJ1-2

CDR3 protein: CASSLESPGTGFSSYEQYF
CDR3 DNA: TGCGCCAGCAGCTTGGAGAGTCCCGGGACAGGGTTCAGCTCCTACGAGCAGTACTTC
V gene: TRBV5-1
CDR3 length: 19
D gene: TRBD1
clone size: -
J gene: TRBJ2-7

CDR3 protein: CASSLREDYEQYF
CDR3 DNA: TGTGCCAGTAGTCTGCGGGAGGATTACGAGCAGTACTTC
V gene: TRBV19
CDR3 length: 13
D gene: TRBD2
clone size: -
J gene: TRBJ2-7

CDR3 protein: CASSLPGVSSYNEQFF
CDR3 DNA: TGTGCCAGCAGCTTGCCCGGGGTAAGCTCCTACAATGAGCAGTTCTTC
V gene: TRBV5-4
CDR3 length: 16
D gene: -
clone size: -
J gene: TRBJ2-1

CDR3 protein: CASSQEVGGLTSTDTQYF
CDR3 DNA: TGCGCCAGCAGCCAAGAAGTAGGGGGACTTACTAGCACAGATACGCAGTATTTT
V gene: TRBV4-1
CDR3 length: 18
D gene: -
clone size: -
J gene: TRBJ2-3

CDR3 protein: CASNPTGRYEQYF
CDR3 DNA: TGTGCCAGCAACCCGACAGGCCGCTACGAGCAGTACTTC
V gene: TRBV6-5
CDR3 length: 13
D gene: -
clone size: once
J gene: TRBJ2-7

CDR3 protein: CASSSIPVASLQETQYF
CDR3 DNA: TGTGCCAGCAGTTCCATCCCCGTCGCTAGCTTACAAGAGACCCAGTACTTC
V gene: TRBV27
CDR3 length: 17
D gene: -
clone size: -
J gene: TRBJ2-5

CDR3 protein: CASSFRHSYEQYF
CDR3 DNA: TGTGCCAGCAGTTTCCGGCATTCCTACGAGCAGTACTTC
V gene: TRBV28
CDR3 length: 13
D gene: -
clone size: -
J gene: TRBJ2-7

CDR3 protein: CASSLAGTSKSGGETQYF
CDR3 DNA: TGTGCCAGCAGCTTAGCCGGGACTAGCAAGAGTGGGGGGGAGACCCAGTACTTC
V gene: TRBV7-9
CDR3 length: 18
D gene: TRBD2
clone size: -
J gene: TRBJ2-5

CDR3 protein: CATSRDGDRAVYEQYF
CDR3 DNA: TGTGCCACCAGCAGAGATGGGGACAGGGCGGTCTACGAGCAGTACTTC
V gene: TRBV15
CDR3 length: 16
D gene: TRBD1
clone size: -
J gene: TRBJ2-7

CDR3 protein: CASSLVAEYQETQYF
CDR3 DNA: TGTGCCAGCAGCTTAGTGGCAGAGTACCAAGAGACCCAGTACTTC
V gene: TRBV7-2
CDR3 length: 15
D gene: -
clone size: -
J gene: TRBJ2-5

CDR3 protein: CAISQTGGHEQFF
CDR3 DNA: TGTGCCATCAGCCAAACAGGGGGCCATGAGCAGTTCTTC
V gene: TRBV10-3
CDR3 length: 13
D gene: TRBD1
clone size: -
J gene: TRBJ2-1

CDR3 protein: CASTSRGGGYTF
CDR3 DNA: TGTGCCAGCACCTCTAGAGGGGGTGGCTACACCTTC
V gene: TRBV28
CDR3 length: 12
D gene: -
clone size: -
J gene: TRBJ1-2

CDR3 protein: CASSDRVHQPQHF
CDR3 DNA: TGTGCCAGCAGTGATAGAGTTCATCAGCCCCAGCATTTT
V gene: TRBV7-9
CDR3 length: 13
D gene: -
clone size: -
J gene: TRBJ1-5

CDR3 protein: CASSLELGNEKLFF
CDR3 DNA: TGTGCCAGCAGTTTAGAGCTGGGTAATGAAAAACTGTTTTTT
V gene: TRBV28
CDR3 length: 14
D gene: -
clone size: -
J gene: TRBJ1-4

CDR3 protein: CATSRATGQVFYEQYF
CDR3 DNA: TGTGCCACCAGCAGAGCTACGGGACAGGTGTTCTACGAGCAGTACTTC
V gene: TRBV15
CDR3 length: 16
D gene: TRBD1
clone size: -
J gene: TRBJ2-7

CDR3 protein: CAIKPGGTYEQYF
CDR3 DNA: TGTGCCATTAAACCAGGGGGCACCTACGAGCAGTACTTC
V gene: TRBV28
CDR3 length: 13
D gene: TRBD1
clone size: -
J gene: TRBJ2-7

CDR3 protein: CASSLEWREYQETQYF
CDR3 DNA: TGTGCCAGCAGCTTAGAATGGAGGGAGTACCAAGAGACCCAGTACTTC
V gene: TRBV7-9
CDR3 length: 16
D gene: -
clone size: -
J gene: TRBJ2-5

CDR3 protein: CASSEPGGTGELFF
CDR3 DNA: TGTGCCAGCAGTGAACCCGGAGGCACCGGGGAGCTGTTTTTT
V gene: TRBV6-1
CDR3 length: 14
D gene: -
clone size: once
J gene: TRBJ2-2

CDR3 protein: CAWSDQGVSEAFF
CDR3 DNA: TGTGCCTGGAGTGATCAGGGGGTCTCAGAAGCTTTCTTT
V gene: TRBV30
CDR3 length: 13
D gene: TRBD1
clone size: -
J gene: TRBJ1-1

CDR3 protein: CASSFPPEREEVDTQYF
CDR3 DNA: TGTGCCAGCAGCTTTCCCCCAGAGCGGGAGGAAGTAGATACGCAGTATTTT
V gene: TRBV7-8
CDR3 length: 17
D gene: TRBD2
clone size: -
J gene: TRBJ2-3

CDR3 protein: CASSASLFYGYTF
CDR3 DNA: TGTGCCAGCAGCGCCTCCTTGTTCTATGGCTACACCTTC
V gene: TRBV2
CDR3 length: 13
D gene: -
clone size: -
J gene: TRBJ1-2

CDR3 protein: CASSLVRGQGITDTQYF
CDR3 DNA: TGTGCCAGCAGCTTGGTTAGGGGACAGGGGATCACAGATACGCAGTATTTT
V gene: TRBV5-6
CDR3 length: 17
D gene: TRBD1
clone size: -
J gene: TRBJ2-3

CDR3 protein: CASSLGLAGGQGTDTQYF
CDR3 DNA: TGTGCCAGCAGCCTAGGGCTAGCGGGAGGGCAGGGCACAGATACGCAGTATTTT
V gene: TRBV5-4
CDR3 length: 18
D gene: TRBD2
clone size: -
J gene: TRBJ2-3